These 20 T cell receptor beta chains came from one sample sequenced in a study of blood T cell repertoires in COVID-19. The method was immunoSEQ multiplex PCR; TCRdb's version includes in-frame clones alone and lacks a portion of them. Among some 530,000 clones, approximately 86% were seen once, and the ten largest hold roughly 8%. Sample: PBMCs or T cells enriched from blood (not recorded which). Every receptor here comes from a woman in her sixties or seventies who had recovered from COVID-19.

This chain links TRBV19 with TRBJ1-6, with D possibly being TRBD1 (5 bases). The CDR3 contains 14 residues. Germline V gene data show CDR1 as LNHDA and CDR2 as SQIVND (reference sequence). Trimming removed 11 bases at V and 10 bases at J, with 21 bases between. CDR3 DNA sequence: TGTGCCTCGGGGGGAAACAGCGATGGGTCACCCCTCCACTTT. As protein: CASGGNSDGSPLHF.

J is TRBJ1-2 and V is TRBV30, with unresolved D. Germline CDR1 is GTSNPN and CDR2 is SVGIG (reference sequence). The CDR3 has 12 residues. V shed 7 bases and J shed 8 bases, with 17 bases lying between them. The CDR3 sequence is CASTKTREGYTF. CDR3 DNA sequence: TGTGCCTCTACGAAGACGAGGGAAGGCTACACCTTC.

The genes are TRBV18 and TRBJ1-3, with TRBD1 matching 8 bases. The V segment lost 4 bases and the J segment 2 bases; nucleotides outside the gene matches: 7. Germline V lookup: CDR1 KGHSH, CDR2 LQKENI. CDR3 length: 16 amino acids. The CDR3 nucleotides read TGTGCCAGCTCACGAGGACAGGGAAGAACTGGAAACACCATATATTTT. It codes for CASSRGQGRTGNTIYF. The full variable domain, its missing parts supplied by reference TRBV18 and TRBJ1-3, is NAGVMQNPRHLVRRRGQEARLRCSPMKGHSHVYWYRQLPEEGLKFMVYLQKENIIDESGMPKERFSAEFPKEGPSILRIQQVVRGDSAAYFCASSRGQGRTGNTIYFGEGSWLTVV.

The chain links TRBV18 to TRBJ1-1; no clear D gene. V was cut by 1 base and J by 1 base, with 10 bases left in between. Germline V gene data show CDR1 as KGHSH and CDR2 as LQKENI. The CDR3 length is 15 residues. CDR3 DNA: TGTGCCAGCTCACCACTGAGAGATAAGAACACTGAAGCTTTCTTT. The encoded protein is CASSPLRDKNTEAFF.

The rearrangement joins TRBV19 to TRBJ1-2; D uncertain. Between the trimmed V and J ends, which lost 7 bases and 1 base, there was a span of 16 bases. The germline V gene encodes CDR1 LNHDA and CDR2 SQIVND (reference sequence). The CDR3 has 15 residues. As DNA, the CDR3 is TGTGCCAGTAATCTCCCTTCCCGGGGTAACTATGGCTACACCTTC. Its protein product is CASNLPSRGNYGYTF.

The genes are TRBV28 and TRBJ1-2; 7 bases fit TRBD1. The CDR3 has 13 amino acids. V lost 6 bases to trimming and J lost 7 bases; unmatched junction nucleotides: 8. Germline V gene data show CDR1 as MDHEN and CDR2 as SYDVKM. The DNA of the CDR3 is TGTGCCAGCAGCCAACCAGGGGGGCGTGGCTACACCTTC. As protein: CASSQPGGRGYTF.

The chain recombines TRBV30 with TRBJ1-4; TRBD1 aligns across 7 bases. The germline gives CDR1 GTSNPN, CDR2 SVGIG (reference sequence). CDR3 length: 13 residues. V lost 2 bases, J lost 7 bases, and 4 bases stayed unmatched. CDR3 region: CAWSYGTAEKLFF. CDR3 in DNA: TGTGCCTGGAGTTACGGGACAGCTGAAAAACTGTTTTTT.

The rearrangement links TRBV2 to TRBJ2-3, with D possibly matching TRBD1 (5 bases). Germline CDR1 SNHLY, CDR2 FYNNEI. V was clipped by 6 bases and J by 2 bases, with 9 bases between them. CDR3 size: 13 residues. CDR3 DNA sequence: TGTGCCAGCAGCCGACAGTTCACAGATACGCAGTATTTT. Protein: CASSRQFTDTQYF.

This rearrangement joins TRBV27 to TRBJ1-2; D possibly corresponds to TRBD1 (6 bases). There are 13 residues in the CDR3. Germline V CDR1 and CDR2: MNHEY, SMNVEV (reference sequence). V was shortened by 2 bases and J by 3 bases, with 7 bases between the two germline ends. For the CDR3, the DNA is TGTGCCAGCAGTTTAAACAGGGACTATGGCTACACCTTC. Amino acid sequence: CASSLNRDYGYTF.

The chain uses TRBV5-1 and TRBJ2-3; possibly TRBD2 for D (6 bases). CDR3 length equals 15 residues. Germline lookup yields CDR1 SGHRS and CDR2 YFSETQ. Trimming shortened V by 2 bases and J by 2 bases, and 12 bases separated the two germline ends. The CDR3 DNA is TGCGCCAGCAGCTTTTACGGGAGCGACACAGATACGCAGTATTTT. Protein product: CASSFYGSDTDTQYF.

The rearrangement joins TRBV11-3 to TRBJ1-2, with TRBD1 matching over 7 bases. The CDR3 is 13 amino acids. The V and J ends lost 5 bases and 6 bases, in that order; junction bases with no gene match: 6. CDR1 and CDR2 from the germline V gene are SGHNT and YENEEA. The CDR3 DNA is TGTGCCAGCAGCCCCCGACAGGGAGATGGCTACACCTTC. Protein sequence: CASSPRQGDGYTF.

The rearrangement joins TRBV2 to TRBJ2-7; weak D call: TRBD1 (5 bases). CDR3 length: 13 amino acids. Deletions cut 6 bases from V and 2 bases from J, with 11 bases between. CDR1 SNHLY and CDR2 FYNNEI come from the germline V gene. The CDR3 sequence: CASRKTATYEQYF. The CDR3 DNA reads as TGTGCCAGCAGAAAGACAGCCACCTACGAGCAGTACTTC. Variable domain in full (rest from reference TRBV2 and TRBJ2-7): EPEVTQTPSHQVTQMGQEVILRCVPISNHLYFYWYRQILGQKVEFLVSFYNNEISEKSEIFDDQFSVERPDGSNFTLKIRSTKLEDSAMYFCASRKTATYEQYFGPGTRLTVT.

V is TRBV7-2 and J is TRBJ2-2; TRBD1 matches 12 bases. V shed 5 bases and J 7 bases; nucleotides not matched to a gene: 8. There are 16 residues in the CDR3. In germline, CDR1 is SGHTA, CDR2 FQGNSA. CDR3 coding DNA: TGTGCCAGCAGCGGACCGGGACAGGGGGCGATCGGGGAGCTGTTTTTT. Protein: CASSGPGQGAIGELFF.

The CDR3 region is CASSLSGGETEAFF. The CDR3 nucleotides are TGTGCCAGCAGCCTGTCGGGGGGGGAGACTGAAGCTTTCTTT. J is TRBJ1-1 and V is TRBV3-1 (or the pseudogene TRBV3-2); D possibly corresponds to TRBD1 (5 bases). The CDR3 runs to 14 residues. V gave up 4 bases and J gave up 5 bases, with 14 bases separating them. Germline V CDR1 and CDR2: LGHDT, YNNKEL (reference sequence).

The chain recombines TRBV7-2 with TRBJ1-3; weak D call: TRBD1 (6 bases). Germline assignment: CDR1 SGHTA and CDR2 FQGNSA. Deletions cut 5 bases from V and 0 bases from J, with 11 bases between. The CDR3 runs to 15 residues. The DNA for the CDR3 is TGTGCCAGCAGCCCCGGGACAACCTCTGGAAACACCATATATTTT. This translates into CASSPGTTSGNTIYF. Full variable domain (remainder filled in from reference TRBV7-2 and TRBJ1-3): GAGVSQSPSNKVTEKGKDVELRCDPISGHTALYWYRQSLGQGLEFLIYFQGNSAPDKSGLPSDRFSAERTGGSVSTLTIQRTQQEDSAVYLCASSPGTTSGNTIYFGEGSWLTVV.

The genes are TRBV2 and TRBJ1-1; no firm D call. V was clipped by 6 bases and J by 2 bases, with 13 bases between them. The germline gives CDR1 SNHLY, CDR2 FYNNEI. The CDR3 spans 14 residues. DNA for the CDR3: TGTGCCAGCAGCAAGAGGGTGGAAAACACTGAAGCTTTCTTT. Amino acid sequence: CASSKRVENTEAFF.

The rearrangement uses TRBV2 and TRBJ2-2, with 8 bases fitting TRBD2. The CDR3 is 15 amino acids. Germline CDR1 reads SNHLY; CDR2 reads FYNNEI. After removal of 5 bases from V and 5 bases from J, the junction contained 7 bases not matched to a gene. The CDR3 sequence is CASSSGAGVTGELFF. As DNA, the CDR3 is TGTGCCAGCAGTTCGGGAGCGGGGGTGACCGGGGAGCTGTTTTTT.

The chain links TRBV5-5 to TRBJ1-3; D remains unclear. Germline-derived CDR1 and CDR2 are SGHKS and YYEKEE (reference sequence). The CDR3 runs 17 residues. V was trimmed by 0 bases and J by 0 bases, leaving 13 bases between them. CDR3 amino acids: CASSLVLAGFSGNTIYF. The CDR3 coding sequence is TGTGCCAGCAGCTTGGTATTGGCGGGGTTCTCTGGAAACACCATATATTTT.

This clone was counted a single time. V usage is TRBV6-6 and J usage is TRBJ1-4; TRBD1 agrees at 9 bases. V was pared by 6 bases and J by 10 bases, with 9 bases of the junction left unmatched. Germline CDR1 reads MNHNY; CDR2 reads SVGAGI (reference sequence). CDR3 length equals 14 residues. The chain's CDR3 is CASRLDRGGGKLFF. The CDR3 DNA reads TGTGCCAGCAGACTGGACAGGGGAGGGGGAAAACTGTTTTTT.

This clone was seen more than once but under ten times. V usage is TRBV7-9 and J usage is TRBJ2-1; 10 nucleotides align to TRBD1. The CDR3 runs to 16 residues. In germline, CDR1 is SEHNR, CDR2 FQNEAQ (reference sequence). V was clipped by 2 bases and J by 6 bases; unmatched bases: 7. The CDR3 nucleotides are TGTGCCAGCAGCTTATACCGGGACAGGGGCGTCAATGAGCAGTTCTTC. This sequence encodes CASSLYRDRGVNEQFF.